Following are 5 T cell receptor beta chains from one sample sequenced in a study of cytomegalovirus exposure and HLA in healthy donors. The PCR ran on 60 Vbeta and 13 Jbeta primers. Here immunoSEQ multiplex PCR was the method, and the copy in TCRdb shows in-frame clones only, minus some. Among about 170,000 clones listed, 75% to 90% were seen once. The sequencing input was PBMCs. These receptors all come from a male donor in good health and CMV-seronegative.

The chain combines TRBV4-1 with TRBJ2-3; 7 bases agree with TRBD2. V gave up 0 bases and J gave up 4 bases; unmatched junction bases: 7. The CDR3 has 16 amino acids. Germline lookup yields CDR1 MGHRA and CDR2 YSYEKL. The CDR3 region has the DNA TGCGCCAGCAGCCAAGATTGGGGGGGAAAGGCAGATACGCAGTATTTT. It translates to CASSQDWGGKADTQYF.

In its sample, this clone was seen once. V gene TRBV18 combines with J gene TRBJ2-5; D is unresolved. The V end was cut by 0 bases, the J end by 0 bases, with 5 bases between. CDR3 size: 14 residues. Per the germline V gene, CDR1 is KGHSH and CDR2 is LQKENI. For the CDR3, the DNA is TGTGCCAGCTCACCACCCACAGACCAAGAGACCCAGTACTTC. It codes for CASSPPTDQETQYF.

This chain connects TRBV9 to TRBJ2-5; D unclear. Germline CDR1 reads SGDLS; CDR2 reads YYNGEE. The CDR3 has 14 amino acids. Trimming pared 0 bases from V and 3 bases from J, leaving 9 bases between. The CDR3 reads CASSVEAREETQYF. The CDR3 DNA reads as TGTGCCAGCAGCGTAGAGGCCCGGGAAGAGACCCAGTACTTC.

J is TRBJ1-1 and V is TRBV19; no firm D call. This CDR3 contains 14 residues. Trimming removed 4 bases from V and 1 base from J, with 10 bases in between. Per the germline V gene, CDR1 is LNHDA and CDR2 is SQIVND (reference sequence). In DNA, the CDR3 is TGTGCCAGTAGTAGTACGGCGGAGAACACTGAAGCTTTCTTT. It encodes CASSSTAENTEAFF.

This chain uses TRBV30 with TRBJ2-3, with unresolved D. Germline CDR1 and CDR2: GTSNPN and SVGIG (reference sequence). V shed 1 base and J shed 4 bases, with 9 bases lying between them. The CDR3 runs 13 residues. CDR3 sequence reads: CAWSGAAADTQYF. The DNA for the CDR3 is TGTGCCTGGAGTGGGGCAGCCGCAGATACGCAGTATTTT.